The source of this T cell receptor beta chain is a study of T cells in Graves' hyperthyroidism and ophthalmopathy. J lost 2 bases, V lost 7 bases, and 8 bases had no gene match. Germline lookup yields CDR1 MNHEY and CDR2 SMNVEV (reference sequence). The CDR3 loop spans 15 amino acids. Researchers defined stable Graves' hyperthyroidism as no ophthalmopathy progression within 18 months. Diagnoses were established using clinical symptoms, serum thyroxine and TRAb, thyroid ultrasound and orbital computed tomography. RNA transcripts were the template for amplifying TCR beta CDR3 regions. HTBI primers were employed in a first-round RT-PCR of the TCR CDR3. MiXCR, run by TCRdb on the multiplex PCR reads, gives a single entry per CDR3 protein. The table has under 300,000 distinct CDR3 sequences, 12% to 15% seen once; the top ten hold 6.5% to 10%. Whole-study findings and limits: Ophthalmopathy was told apart from stable hyperthyroidism by a 13 V-J model. Before onset, ophthalmopathy was predicted by the model a median around 6.2 months earlier.

This clonotype was seen ten or more times. Its antigen is still unknown. The rearrangement uses TRBV27 and TRBJ2-7, with 10 nucleotides matching TRBD2. Sequencing was carried out using blood. The receptor's source is a woman aged 40 to 50 with Graves' hyperthyroidism. The DNA for the CDR3 is TGTGCCAGCACTTCACGACTAGCGGGCACCTACGAGCAGTACTTC. Its translation: CASTSRLAGTYEQYF.